Listed below are T cell receptor beta chains from one sample, sequenced in a study of T cell repertoires in cytomegalovirus infection. MiXCR, run by TCRdb on the reads, gives a single entry per CDR3 protein. The sample shows some 940,000 distinct CDR3 sequences, around 31% of them seen only once. Antigens for these TCRs are unknown. This material consisted of cultured CD8+ T cells from PBMCs, taken from culture after CMV antigen stimulation. These receptors were collected from a human donor in good health (CMV status not recorded). Some clones in this sample may be carry-over from other donors' samples. CDR3s leave out the opening cysteine and the closing phenylalanine or tryptophan. Some rows have no size entry. The others give once, few or many, or a class for an expanded clone.

V	J	size	CDR3
TRBV7-9	TRBJ1-6	.	ASSLPWGQTNSPLH
TRBV10-3	TRBJ2-3	.	AIRTGGRTDTQY
TRBV28	TRBJ1-5	few	ASSHQGQEYQPQH
TRBV7-9	TRBJ2-7	.	ASSLATNRGGEQY
TRBV27	TRBJ2-3	.	ASSSGGSLGDTQY
TRBV7-9	TRBJ2-5	.	ASSPEVAYLAQY
TRBV2	TRBJ1-2	few	ASSKPEIYTLCYGYT
TRBV12-3/TRBV12-4	TRBJ2-5	few	ASSLAGTGRKTQY
TRBV27	TRBJ2-5	.	ASKQGNHQETQY
TRBV13	TRBJ2-5	.	ASSLEQKGETQY
TRBV10-3	TRBJ2-4	.	AISEVLASIVNIQY
TRBV7-2	TRBJ1-2	.	ASSLEAAPGYGYT
TRBV7-2	TRBJ2-3	.	ASSLVPSGTSTDTQY
TRBV4-3	TRBJ1-1	.	ASSQGGVAYTEAF
TRBV15	TRBJ2-1	.	ATSRITGDEQF
TRBV11-3	TRBJ1-1	few	ASSSFPGREAF
TRBV27	TRBJ1-5	few	ASSYRGTGRNQPQH